One sample yielded the 32 T cell receptor beta chains listed below, sequenced in a study of shared clonotypes between healthy human individuals (TCRdb year 2020). Receptors were amplified or captured by the immunoSEQ multiplex PCR assay. Sourced from immuneACCESS, this table was stored by TCRdb with only in-frame sequences that have V and J called. A share of the clones is absent; for the studies checked, an unresolved V gene accounts for under half, and the remainder has no known explanation. The sample profile shows 2,500,000 or so clones; 85% to 95% of them were found once. The ten most abundant clones make up about 0.13% of the sample. Sample: naive CD4+ T cells sorted from blood. Sample cell subset or site, as interpreted from the label and publication: CD45RA+ positively selected. These receptor sequences come from a man aged 18 to 35 in good health.

The chain links TRBV10-1 to TRBJ2-2, with 8 bases aligning to TRBD2. J was trimmed by 2 bases and V by 0 bases; bases with no gene match: 11. Per germline, CDR1 WNHNN and CDR2 SYGVQD (reference sequence). The CDR3 sequence is 19 residues long. The CDR3 protein is CASSESITGGPPNTGELFF. The CDR3 DNA sequence: TGCGCCAGCAGTGAGTCAATAACGGGGGGGCCCCCCAACACCGGGGAGCTGTTTTTT.

The V gene is TRBV29-1, the J gene TRBJ2-7; TRBD1 is a possible D gene (6 bases). This CDR3 comprises 13 residues. Germline loops: CDR1 SQVTM, CDR2 ANQGSEA. DNA of the CDR3: TGCAGTGGCCTGGGGCAGGGGCTGTACGAGCAGTACTTC. Translation: CSGLGQGLYEQYF.

Turning to this clone: The sample has other DNA sequences that encode this CDR3 too. This chain links TRBV10-1 with TRBJ2-3; 9 bases are a match to TRBD1. The length of the CDR3 is 15 residues. The ends lost 0 bases at V and 3 bases at J; junction bases unmatched: 1. Germline V lookup: CDR1 WNHNN, CDR2 SYGVQD (reference sequence). CDR3 amino acids: CASSESGQGTDTQYF. Written as DNA, the CDR3 is TGCGCCAGCAGTGAGTCGGGACAGGGAACAGATACGCAGTATTTT.

A remark on this clone: Other DNA variants within this sample encode the same CDR3. The chain uses TRBV6-1 and TRBJ1-4, with D possibly matching TRBD1 (5 bases). The CDR3 loop spans 11 amino acids. V was cut by 11 bases and J by 7 bases, with 11 bases left in between. CDR1 is MNHNS, CDR2 SASEGT, per germline. The CDR3 coding sequence is TGTGCCTCCCGGGGGGGTGAAAAACTGTTTTTT. Protein: CASRGGEKLFF.

This clone showed up just once. CDR3 sequence (DNA): TGTGCCAGCAGCTCCTTCGGGACAGGGTTTTACGAGCAGTACTTC. Protein: CASSSFGTGFYEQYF. The chain combines TRBV5-4 with TRBJ2-7, with TRBD1 identical over 9 bases. V was clipped by 3 bases and J by 4 bases; unmatched bases: 8. The length of the CDR3 is 15 residues. Germline CDR1 is SGHNT and CDR2 is YYREEE (reference sequence).

The V and J genes are TRBV28 and TRBJ1-2, with no clear D. Germline lookup yields CDR1 MDHEN and CDR2 SYDVKM. CDR3 length: 14 amino acids. V was cut by 1 base and J by 4 bases, with 10 bases left in between. CDR3 in DNA: TGTGCCAGCAGTTTATACCAGGTGCTCTATGGCTACACCTTC. Translating it yields CASSLYQVLYGYTF.

The chain uses TRBV6-9 and TRBJ2-7, with 8 bases identical to TRBD1. Germline V CDR1 and CDR2: MNHGY, SVAAGI. V lost 10 bases to trimming and J lost 7 bases; unmatched junction nucleotides: 12. CDR3 size: 13 residues. The CDR3 DNA sequence: TGTGCCATATCGGGGCAGGGGGCGAGTGAGCAGTACTTC. Translating it yields CAISGQGASEQYF.

The rearrangement uses TRBV27 and TRBJ1-4; 7 nucleotides agree with TRBD1. This CDR3 contains 15 residues. The J segment lost 8 bases and the V segment lost 5 bases, leaving 11 bases of the junction unmatched. Germline-derived CDR1 and CDR2 are MNHEY and SMNVEV (reference sequence). The DNA of the CDR3 is TGTGCCAGCAGTCCGACTTGGTCAGGGGGAGAAAAACTGTTTTTT. Translating gives CASSPTWSGGEKLFF.

The rearrangement uses TRBV2 and TRBJ1-2, with a possible D match to TRBD1 (5 bases). The CDR3 runs 14 residues. Germline CDR1 is SNHLY and CDR2 is FYNNEI. V was trimmed by 6 bases and J by 5 bases, leaving 16 bases between them. The CDR3 sequence is CASRTRQMPYGYTF. The CDR3 DNA is TGTGCCAGCAGGACCCGACAGATGCCTTATGGCTACACCTTC.

The J gene is TRBJ2-2, the V gene TRBV5-1; possibly TRBD1 or TRBD2 for D (5 bases each). Between the trimmed V and J ends, which lost 4 bases and 6 bases, there was a span of 10 bases. The CDR3 has 13 residues. Germline assignment: CDR1 SGHRS and CDR2 YFSETQ. CDR3 nucleotides: TGCGCCAGCAGCCCCAGGGAGTCCGGGGAGCTGTTTTTT. It encodes CASSPRESGELFF.

The chain couples TRBV6-7 to TRBJ2-7; 9 bases are a match to TRBD1. TRBV6-7 is an open reading frame, and its role is uncertain. The J segment lost 3 bases and the V segment lost 5 bases, leaving 14 bases of the junction unmatched. This CDR3 is 17 amino acids long. The CDR3 coding sequence is TGTGCCAGCAGTCCGCCCGAAGTTCGGGACAGGGACTACGAGCAGTACTTC. It yields the protein CASSPPEVRDRDYEQYF.

The CDR3 DNA reads TGTGCCAGCAGCGAAGACAGTCTCAGCACTGAAGCTTTCTTT. Its translation: CASSEDSLSTEAFF. This sequence joins TRBV11-3 and TRBJ1-1; D is possibly TRBD1 (5 bases). V was shortened by 5 bases and J by 4 bases, with 14 bases between the two germline ends. The CDR3 spans 14 residues. CDR1 is SGHNT, CDR2 YENEEA, per germline.

The rearrangement joins TRBV5-1 to TRBJ2-1; 9 bases line up with TRBD1. CDR1 and CDR2 (germline): SGHRS, YFSETQ. The CDR3 spans 16 residues. The V segment lost 4 bases and the J segment 8 bases; nucleotides outside the gene matches: 13. CDR3 in amino acids: CASSDPGQGIVHEQFF. CDR3 coding DNA: TGCGCCAGCAGCGATCCGGGACAGGGAATAGTGCATGAGCAGTTCTTC.

Concerning this clone itself: At one end the junction does not follow the germline gene, possibly because of a read error. The rearrangement links TRBV7-7 to TRBJ2-1; maybe TRBD2 (6 bases). The CDR3 length is 15 residues. Germline V gene data show CDR1 as SSHAT and CDR2 as FNYEAQ (reference sequence). The CDR3 sequence is CASSSSRDSTNEQFF. CDR3 nucleotides: TGTGCTAGCAGCTCCTCTCGGGACTCGACCAATGAGCAGTTCTTC.

The rearrangement links TRBV19 to TRBJ1-2, with 7 bases aligning to TRBD1. The germline V gene encodes CDR1 LNHDA and CDR2 SQIVND (reference sequence). CDR3 length equals 14 residues. The ends lost 6 bases at V and 4 bases at J; junction bases unmatched: 8. CDR3 protein: CASSGQAYFYGYTF. CDR3 coding DNA: TGTGCCAGTAGCGGACAGGCCTACTTCTATGGCTACACCTTC.

This chain links TRBV5-1 with TRBJ2-7; TRBD2 matches 13 bases. With V trimmed by 0 bases and J by 5 bases, 8 bases remained unmatched. Germline assignment: CDR1 SGHRS and CDR2 YFSETQ. The CDR3 is 17 residues long. The CDR3 coding sequence is TGCGCCAGCAGCTTGGTAGGACTAGCGGGAGAAGGAGACGAGCAGTACTTC. Protein: CASSLVGLAGEGDEQYF.

The V and J genes are TRBV9 and TRBJ2-7, with 13 bases fitting TRBD2. The CDR3 loop spans 18 amino acids. CDR1 SGDLS and CDR2 YYNGEE come from the germline V gene. J gave up 3 bases and V 2 bases, and 11 bases lay outside the gene matches. The CDR3 sequence: CASSVGGTSGTARYEQYF. The CDR3 nucleotides read TGTGCCAGCAGCGTGGGGGGGACTAGCGGGACGGCCCGCTACGAGCAGTACTTC.

The CDR3 coding sequence is TGTGCCAGCCTCCGGGACAGGAGAACTGACTCTGGAAACACCATATATTTT. This sequence encodes CASLRDRRTDSGNTIYF. This chain connects TRBV25-1 to TRBJ1-3, with TRBD1 identical over 8 bases. The length of the CDR3 is 17 residues. V shed 8 bases, J shed 0 bases, and the junction held 12 bases outside the gene matches. Germline CDR1 MGHDK, CDR2 SYGVNS.

In this sample, this clone turned up a few times. The J gene is TRBJ1-5, the V gene TRBV30; D ambiguous. The CDR3 consists of 16 residues. Trimming cost V 2 bases and J 2 bases, with 16 bases left between them. Germline V gene lookup returns CDR1 GTSNPN and CDR2 SVGIG (reference sequence). The CDR3 sequence is CAWSTPGLVRNQPQHF. The CDR3 coding sequence is TGTGCCTGGAGTACCCCAGGTCTGGTGCGCAATCAGCCCCAGCATTTT.

The chain recombines TRBV5-4 with TRBJ1-1, with 7 bases lining up with TRBD1. The CDR3 spans 14 residues. CDR1 SGHNT and CDR2 YYREEE come from the germline V gene (reference sequence). V lost 4 bases to trimming and J lost 0 bases; unmatched junction nucleotides: 3. Here the CDR3 DNA reads TGTGCCAGCAGCCGAGGGACAGTGAACACTGAAGCTTTCTTT. Amino acid sequence: CASSRGTVNTEAFF.

The DNA of the CDR3 is TGTGCCTATCATAGGGGGGATAAAGGGGAGACCCAGTACTTC. This sequence encodes CAYHRGDKGETQYF. The chain employs TRBV30 and TRBJ2-5, with D perhaps being TRBD1 or TRBD2 (6 bases each). Between the trimmed V and J ends, which lost 7 bases and 5 bases, there was a span of 20 bases. CDR3 size: 14 residues. CDR1 is GTSNPN and CDR2 is SVGIG in the germline V gene (reference sequence).

The V and J genes are TRBV11-2 and TRBJ2-5, with D unclear. The CDR3 has 15 residues. The V gene lost 3 bases and the J gene lost 3 bases, with 14 bases spanning the gap. CDR1 SGHAT and CDR2 FQNNGV come from the germline V gene. DNA of the CDR3: TGTGCCAGCAGCTTTGGATTGAGGCCAGAAGAGACCCAGTACTTC. This encodes CASSFGLRPEETQYF.

The chain couples TRBV5-4 to TRBJ2-2; D ambiguous. Germline V gene sequence: CDR1 SGHNT, CDR2 YYREEE (reference sequence). V lost 4 bases, J lost 6 bases, and 7 bases lay in between. The CDR3 loop spans 12 amino acids. This CDR3 is CASSAWAGELFF. In nucleotides, the CDR3 is TGTGCCAGCAGCGCCTGGGCCGGGGAGCTGTTTTTT.

This clone was seen just once. The chain is built from TRBV5-1 and TRBJ2-1; no reliable D call. Germline V CDR1 and CDR2: SGHRS, YFSETQ. Trimming shortened V by 4 bases and J by 7 bases, and 9 bases separated the two germline ends. CDR3 length: 12 residues. The CDR3: CASSPLPNEQFF. CDR3 in DNA: TGCGCCAGCAGCCCTCTACCGAATGAGCAGTTCTTC.

This rearrangement joins TRBV10-1 to TRBJ2-3; D assignment may be TRBD1 or TRBD2 (5 bases each). This CDR3 region has 15 residues. V lost 4 bases and J lost 0, with 11 bases in between. CDR1 is WNHNN, CDR2 SYGVQD, per germline (reference sequence). The CDR3 DNA is TGCGCCAGCAGTGGAGGGGTTGGGAGCACAGATACGCAGTATTTT. It is translated as CASSGGVGSTDTQYF.

This clone is a singleton in its sample. This chain connects TRBV18 to TRBJ2-7; 10 bases are a match to TRBD1. J was trimmed by 5 bases and V by 2 bases; bases with no gene match: 6. This CDR3 is 15 amino acids long. Germline values: CDR1 KGHSH, CDR2 LQKENI. The CDR3 bases are TGTGCCAGCTCACCATTGGACAGGGGGATCCACGAGCAGTACTTC. This translates into CASSPLDRGIHEQYF.

The V gene is TRBV9, the J gene TRBJ1-2; perhaps TRBD1 as D (5 bases). V was pared by 0 bases and J by 4 bases, with 19 bases between. This CDR3 is 17 amino acids long. Germline values: CDR1 SGDLS, CDR2 YYNGEE. CDR3 in amino acids: CASSVGGVAREVYGYTF. In DNA form, the CDR3 reads TGTGCCAGCAGCGTAGGGGGAGTAGCCAGGGAAGTCTATGGCTACACCTTC.

The chain carries TRBV5-1 and TRBJ1-2; perhaps TRBD1 as D (5 bases). Germline values: CDR1 SGHRS, CDR2 YFSETQ. The germline V and J ends were trimmed by 0 bases and 4 bases, with 13 bases remaining between them. This CDR3 contains 15 residues. Here the CDR3 reads CASSLDPGRGYGYTF. The CDR3 DNA reads as TGCGCCAGCAGCTTGGACCCGGGTAGGGGCTATGGCTACACCTTC.

The rearrangement joins TRBV7-9 to TRBJ1-1, with TRBD1 matching over 8 bases. After removal of 5 bases from V and 7 bases from J, the junction contained 6 bases not matched to a gene. The CDR3 consists of 13 residues. The germline gives CDR1 SEHNR, CDR2 FQNEAQ (reference sequence). The chain's CDR3 is CASSPDRVGEAFF. For the CDR3, the DNA is TGTGCCAGCAGCCCGGACAGGGTTGGTGAAGCTTTCTTT.

The CDR3 DNA reads as TGTGCCAGCAGGACGGGTCTGTTAGGTGAGCAGTTCTTC. Its protein is CASRTGLLGEQFF. V gene TRBV2 combines with J gene TRBJ2-1; no reliable D call. CDR3 length: 13 amino acids. In germline, CDR1 is SNHLY, CDR2 FYNNEI. Trimming stripped 6 bases from V and 9 bases from J, with 15 bases between.

This chain uses TRBV5-1 with TRBJ1-1, with 8 nucleotides matching TRBD1. Germline V gives CDR1 SGHRS, CDR2 YFSETQ. The V segment lost 4 bases and the J segment 1 base; nucleotides outside the gene matches: 3. The CDR3 has 14 amino acids. The chain's CDR3 is CASSGDRQNTEAFF. CDR3 bases: TGCGCCAGCAGCGGGGACAGGCAGAACACTGAAGCTTTCTTT.

The chain is built from TRBV25-1 and TRBJ2-1, with D possibly being TRBD1 (7 bases). The CDR3 contains 18 residues. The V gene lost 3 bases and the J gene lost 5 bases, with 23 bases spanning the gap. The V gene's germline CDR1 is MGHDK and CDR2 SYGVNS. CDR3 coding DNA: TGTGCCAGCAGTGACAGGGGGGTAGCCCTAGCAGCTAACAATGAGCAGTTCTTC. Amino acids: CASSDRGVALAANNEQFF.